This entry features one T cell receptor beta chain sequence. Its antigen is currently unknown. This entry belongs to a study of PD-L1 blockade in urothelial cancer. The CDR3 has 14 amino acids. CDR1 and CDR2 (germline): MNHNS, SASEGT. The junction had 6 bases not matched to a gene; V was cut back by 7 bases and J by 6 bases. Assay used: immunoSEQ multiplex PCR; TCRdb lists only in-frame clones, some missing. This repertoire shows tens of thousands of clones, over 75% found once; its top ten account for more than 2%. Study-level points and caveats: Enhanced expansion of tumor-associated blood clones at 3 weeks characterized durable-benefit patients.

The sequence came from a man aged 45-65 years with urothelial cancer. The specimen was PBMCs, collected around atezolizumab (anti-PD-L1) treatment. The chain employs TRBV6-1 and TRBJ2-3; 11 bases line up with TRBD2. CDR3 in amino acids: CASMRSSGGDTQYF. In DNA, the CDR3 is TGTGCCAGCATGAGGTCTAGCGGGGGGGATACGCAGTATTTT.